Listed below are T cell receptor beta chains from one sample, sequenced in a study of T cell changes during pregnancy in multiple sclerosis. The repertoire was sequenced with immunoSEQ multiplex PCR; TCRdb's copy has only in-frame clones and lacks some. The data hold roughly 50,000 clones, with 80% to 95% observed a single time. The input for sequencing was CD4+ T cells from peripheral blood mononuclear cells, taken in the third trimester of pregnancy. The source is a female donor with multiple sclerosis, enrolled in a pregnancy study. CDR3s include the opening cysteine and the closing phenylalanine or tryptophan. D genes are given only for firm matches. Part of the rows lack a size; the others show once, few, many or a class for expanded clones.

>TRBJ2-4|.|.|TRBV6-1
CASRKDLAKNIQYF
TGTGCCAGCAGAAAGGACTTAGCCAAAAACATTCAGTACTTC
>TRBJ2-5|.|TRBD1|TRBV5-1
CASSLETGTETQYF
TGCGCCAGCAGCTTGGAGACAGGGACGGAGACCCAGTACTTC
>TRBJ2-5|.|.|TRBV11-2
CASSPLAKETQYF
TGTGCCAGCAGCCCACTAGCTAAAGAGACCCAGTACTTC
>TRBJ2-1|.|TRBD2|TRBV18
CASQPRAGVRNEQFF
TGTGCCAGCCAGCCCCGAGCGGGAGTCAGGAATGAGCAGTTCTTC
>TRBJ2-3|.|TRBD2|TRBV2
CASSVGLAGSTDTQYF
TGTGCCAGCAGTGTCGGACTAGCGGGAAGCACAGATACGCAGTATTTT
>TRBJ2-1|.|TRBD2|TRBV15
CATSTLPGLAPSSYNEQFF
TGTGCCACCAGCACCTTACCGGGACTAGCGCCCAGCTCCTACAATGAGCAGTTCTTC
>TRBJ2-5|.|TRBD1|TRBV29-1
CSVGQGQETQYF
TGCAGCGTAGGACAGGGCCAAGAGACCCAGTACTTC
>TRBJ1-5|.|TRBD1|TRBV28
CASITGGAFNSQPQHF
TGTGCCAGCATTACAGGGGGCGCTTTTAACAGTCAGCCCCAGCATTTT
>TRBJ2-3|.|.|TRBV5-4
CASSLDSGSTDTQYF
TGTGCCAGCAGCTTGGATAGCGGCTCCACAGATACGCAGTATTTT
>TRBJ2-7|.|TRBD2|TRBV6-9
CASPGLAGVFEQYF
TGTGCCAGCCCGGGACTAGCGGGGGTCTTTGAGCAGTACTTC
>TRBJ2-7|.|TRBD2|TRBV5-6
CASSPLTSGNSYEQYF
TGTGCCAGCAGCCCCCTGACTAGCGGGAACTCCTACGAGCAGTACTTC
>TRBJ2-2|.|TRBD2|TRBV5-1
CASSQGLAGGGNTGELFF
TGCGCCAGCAGCCAAGGACTAGCGGGAGGGGGGAACACCGGGGAGCTGTTTTTT
>TRBJ2-2|.|.|TRBV28
CASSSYPRSGSSNTGELFF
TGTGCCAGCAGTTCCTACCCCAGAAGTGGGAGTTCGAACACCGGGGAGCTGTTTTTT
>TRBJ1-2|.|TRBD1|TRBV2
CASSPGTGVGYTF
TGTGCCAGCAGTCCCGGGACAGGGGTTGGCTACACCTTC
>TRBJ1-5|.|.|TRBV6-6
CASSPGLNQPQHF
TGTGCCAGCAGCCCTGGACTGAATCAGCCCCAGCATTTT
>TRBJ1-1|.|.|TRBV27
CASSLGQMNTEAFF
TGTGCCAGCAGTTTAGGACAGATGAACACTGAAGCTTTCTTT
>TRBJ2-1|.|TRBD2|TRBV4-2
CASSPIAGAYNEQFF
TGTGCCAGCAGCCCCATAGCGGGAGCATACAATGAGCAGTTCTTC
>TRBJ2-5|once|TRBD2|TRBV9
CASSLGLAGIQETQYF
TGTGCCAGCAGCTTGGGACTAGCGGGAATCCAAGAGACCCAGTACTTC
>TRBJ2-7|.|.|TRBV14
CASSLGTPRAYEQYF
TGTGCCAGCAGCCTCGGGACTCCGCGGGCCTACGAGCAGTACTTC
>TRBJ1-2|.|.|TRBV27
CASRGAGFAYGYTF
TGTGCCAGCAGAGGGGCAGGGTTTGCCTATGGCTACACCTTC
>TRBJ1-5|.|.|TRBV28
CASSRRVGNQPQHF
TGTGCCAGCAGCAGGAGGGTTGGCAATCAGCCCCAGCATTTT
>TRBJ1-2|.|.|TRBV27
CASSLRENYGYTF
TGTGCCAGCAGTTTAAGGGAGAACTATGGCTACACCTTC
>TRBJ1-4|.|TRBD1|TRBV2
CASELSRGLGEKLFF
TGTGCCAGCGAACTCAGCAGGGGGCTTGGTGAAAAACTGTTTTTT
>TRBJ1-5|.|.|TRBV18
CASSSRGGNQPQHF
TGTGCCAGCTCATCCAGGGGTGGCAATCAGCCCCAGCATTTT
>TRBJ2-5|once|.|TRBV19
CASSLGRRQETQYF
TGTGCCAGTAGTCTAGGCAGGCGCCAAGAGACCCAGTACTTC
>TRBJ2-7|.|TRBD2|TRBV9
CASSAGTSMAYEQYF
TGTGCCAGCAGCGCGGGGACTAGCATGGCCTACGAGCAGTACTTC
>TRBJ2-6|.|.|TRBV27
CASSPLQGLGFSGANVLTF
TGTGCCAGCAGTCCTCTCCAGGGACTTGGCTTCTCTGGGGCCAACGTCCTGACTTTC
>TRBJ1-2|.|.|TRBV27
CASSLHATGSYTF
TGTGCCAGCAGTTTACACGCTACAGGGAGCTACACCTTC
>TRBJ2-6|.|TRBD1|TRBV28
CASSPTRGQGSGANVLTF
TGTGCCAGCAGCCCCACCCGGGGACAGGGATCTGGGGCCAACGTCCTGACTTTC
>TRBJ2-7|.|.|TRBV5-1
CASSLPGSSYEQYF
TGCGCCAGCAGTCTTCCGGGTTCTTCCTACGAGCAGTACTTC
>TRBJ1-2|.|.|TRBV6-1
CASSENYPGIYGYTF
TGTGCCAGCAGTGAAAATTACCCGGGAATCTATGGCTACACCTTC
>TRBJ1-3|.|TRBD1|TRBV6-5
CASASTGNSGNTIYF
TGTGCCAGCGCCTCGACAGGGAACTCTGGAAACACCATATATTTT
>TRBJ1-2|once|TRBD1|TRBV28
CASSSYHRIGTGANYGYTF
TGTGCCAGCAGTTCTTATCACCGGATTGGGACAGGAGCTAACTATGGCTACACCTTC
>TRBJ2-7|few|TRBD2|TRBV27
CASRTSGRIYEQYF
TGTGCCAGCAGAACTAGCGGGAGGATCTACGAGCAGTACTTC
>TRBJ2-7|.|TRBD2|TRBV6-6
CASSSLAGDYEQYF
TGTGCCAGCAGCTCCCTAGCGGGAGACTACGAGCAGTACTTC
>TRBJ1-6|.|TRBD1|TRBV5-1
CASSWGQTYNSPLHF
TGCGCCAGCAGCTGGGGACAGACCTATAATTCACCCCTCCACTTT
>TRBJ1-5|.|.|TRBV28
CASGPRDNQPQHF
TGTGCCAGCGGGCCACGTGACAATCAGCCCCAGCATTTT
>TRBJ2-7|.|TRBD1|TRBV7-8
CASSWDRGREQYF
TGTGCCAGCAGCTGGGACAGGGGACGCGAGCAGTACTTC
>TRBJ2-1|.|.|TRBV2
CASSHYNEQFF
TGTGCCAGCAGCCACTACAATGAGCAGTTCTTC
>TRBJ2-3|.|TRBD2|TRBV5-1
CASSLEPSGRPGTDTQYF
TGCGCCAGCAGCTTGGAGCCTAGCGGGAGGCCTGGCACAGATACGCAGTATTTT
>TRBJ2-7|.|.|TRBV18
CASSRSGRTSYEQYF
TGTGCCAGCTCACGGTCCGGGAGAACTTCCTACGAGCAGTACTTC
>TRBJ2-3|.|.|TRBV6-5
CASSYSGQGFLTQYF
TGTGCCAGCAGTTACTCCGGGCAGGGGTTTTTAACGCAGTATTTT